The 29 T cell receptor beta chains reported below all come from one sample, sequenced in a study of graft-versus-host responses after intestinal transplantation. Graft samples were processed, releasing intraepithelial and lamina propria lymphocytes. The method was immunoSEQ multiplex PCR; TCRdb's version includes in-frame clones alone and lacks a portion of them. Here the sample spans about 15,000 clones, just under 70% being singletons. The sequenced sample was ileum tissue, obtained around 770 days after intestinal transplantation. The source of these receptors is a human patient who received an intestinal transplant, so some T cells may come from the graft donor.

This clone was seen a few times. The chain carries TRBV5-4 and TRBJ2-3; no clear D gene. Germline lookup yields CDR1 SGHNT and CDR2 YYREEE (reference sequence). The CDR3 consists of 14 residues. Trimming removed 0 bases from V and 4 bases from J, with 9 bases in between. CDR3 in DNA: TGTGCCAGCAGCTTGGGTATGGACCCAGATACGCAGTATTTT. The encoded protein is CASSLGMDPDTQYF.

This clone showed up just a few times. This rearrangement joins TRBV5-4 to TRBJ2-5; 7 bases map to TRBD1. The CDR3 spans 15 residues. Germline loops: CDR1 SGHNT, CDR2 YYREEE (reference sequence). V was pared by 4 bases and J by 0 bases, with 6 bases of the junction left unmatched. Here the CDR3 DNA reads TGTGCCAGCAGCGACAACAGGGGAAACCAAGAGACCCAGTACTTC. It translates to CASSDNRGNQETQYF.

The CDR3 nucleotides are TGTGCCAGCAGCTTAGTTCCCAGGGGGCTCTATAATTCACCCCTCCACTTT. This codes for CASSLVPRGLYNSPLHF. The chain combines TRBV7-2 with TRBJ1-6; 8 bases line up with TRBD1. V lost 1 base and J lost 3; bases outside the gene matches: 5. The CDR3 spans 17 residues. Germline CDR1 and CDR2: SGHTA and FQGNSA.

By share, this clone counts as medium-sized (0.01 to 0.1%). The CDR3 spells CASSQGLPGQVADTQYF. DNA of the CDR3: TGCGCCAGCAGCCAAGGCTTACCGGGACAAGTGGCAGATACGCAGTATTTT. This chain uses TRBV4-3 with TRBJ2-3, with D perhaps matching TRBD1 (6 bases). V was trimmed by 1 base and J by 4 bases, leaving 18 bases between them. The V gene's germline CDR1 is LGHNA and CDR2 YSLEER. The CDR3 has 17 residues.

This clone has only one observation. This chain connects TRBV2 to TRBJ1-5; D not resolved. The CDR3 sequence is 15 residues long. Trimming stripped 5 bases from V and 1 base from J, with 12 bases between. Germline CDR1 is SNHLY and CDR2 is FYNNEI. CDR3 protein: CASSPGRRSNQPQHF. CDR3 nucleotide sequence: TGTGCCAGCAGTCCCGGGAGGCGGAGCAATCAGCCCCAGCATTTT.

This rearrangement joins TRBV4-3 to TRBJ2-3; 9 nucleotides align to TRBD2. The CDR3 covers 19 residues. V gave up 1 base and J gave up 3 bases; unmatched junction bases: 14. CDR1 is LGHNA and CDR2 is YSLEER in the germline V gene. CDR3 bases: TGCGCCAGCAGCCAAGCGTGGTCCCAGCGGGGGGTAGGGACAGATACGCAGTATTTT. Translated, it gives CASSQAWSQRGVGTDTQYF.

This clone has just a few counts. V and J are TRBV10-3 and TRBJ1-3, with 8 bases that match TRBD1. The CDR3 spans 16 residues. The junction had 2 bases not matched to a gene; V was cut back by 1 base and J by 0 bases. CDR1 and CDR2 (germline): ENHRY, SYGVKD. Here the CDR3 DNA reads TGTGCCATCAGTGAGTTCACAGGGGGCTCTGGAAACACCATATATTTT. This gives the protein CAISEFTGGSGNTIYF.

This sequence joins TRBV7-2 and TRBJ2-7, with TRBD1 identical over 11 bases. V lost 5 bases to trimming and J lost 3 bases; unmatched junction nucleotides: 3. The germline V gene has CDR1 SGHTA and CDR2 FQGNSA. The CDR3 has 14 amino acids. Here the CDR3 DNA reads TGTGCCAGCAGCCCTGGGACAGGGGGCTACGAGCAGTACTTC. As protein: CASSPGTGGYEQYF.

In this sample, this clone is medium-sized (0.01 to 0.1%). This chain links TRBV6-4 with TRBJ2-2; D is unclear. V lost 2 bases, J lost 3 bases, and 4 bases lay in between. Germline V gene lookup returns CDR1 MRHNA and CDR2 SNTAGT. This CDR3 is built from 13 residues. This CDR3 reads CASSDRDTGELFF. The CDR3 DNA reads as TGTGCCAGCAGTGACAGGGACACCGGGGAGCTGTTTTTT.

V gene TRBV5-1 combines with J gene TRBJ2-3; 11 bases are a match to TRBD2. The germline gives CDR1 SGHRS, CDR2 YFSETQ. V lost 0 bases and J lost 3; bases outside the gene matches: 6. CDR3 length equals 17 residues. The CDR3 DNA reads TGCGCCAGCAGCTTGGAACTAGCGGGAGTTGGGACAGATACGCAGTATTTT. Translated: CASSLELAGVGTDTQYF.

V is TRBV28 and J is TRBJ2-5; 8 bases are a match to TRBD1. V lost 7 bases to trimming and J lost 6 bases; unmatched junction nucleotides: 7. This CDR3 contains 13 residues. The germline V gene encodes CDR1 MDHEN and CDR2 SYDVKM. This CDR3 is CASNLDRVKTQYF. CDR3 in DNA: TGTGCCAGCAATCTGGACAGGGTGAAGACCCAGTACTTC.

This clone was found once. V gene TRBV30 combines with J gene TRBJ2-7, with D possibly TRBD1 on 6 matching bases. The length of the CDR3 is 16 residues. V gave up 3 bases and J gave up 3 bases, with 21 bases separating them. The V gene's germline CDR1 is GTSNPN and CDR2 SVGIG (reference sequence). As DNA, the CDR3 is TGTGCCTGGAGCCCACCCCGCGGACAGATTATCTACGAGCAGTACTTC. Translation: CAWSPPRGQIIYEQYF.

V and J are TRBV29-1 and TRBJ1-2; D not resolved. Germline V gene data show CDR1 as SQVTM and CDR2 as ANQGSEA. The V gene lost 2 bases and the J gene lost 1 base, with 8 bases spanning the gap. The CDR3 has 13 residues. CDR3 DNA sequence: TGCAGCGTTGAACCGGGGAGTAACTATGGCTACACCTTC. It is translated as CSVEPGSNYGYTF.

V gene TRBV6-5 combines with J gene TRBJ2-1; D remains ambiguous. The germline V gene has CDR1 MNHEY and CDR2 SVGAGI. The CDR3 spans 14 residues. Trimming stripped 10 bases from V and 0 bases from J, with 13 bases between. CDR3 region: CATEDGSSYNEQFF. The DNA for the CDR3 is TGTGCCACCGAGGACGGAAGCTCCTACAATGAGCAGTTCTTC.

The chain links TRBV6-4 to TRBJ1-5, with 8 bases lining up with TRBD1. V shed 6 bases and J 2 bases; nucleotides not matched to a gene: 12. The CDR3 runs 17 residues. In germline, CDR1 is MRHNA, CDR2 SNTAGT. Written as DNA, the CDR3 is TGTGCCAGCAGGGCCCGACAGGGGACCATGGGCAATCAGCCCCAGCATTTT. The encoded protein is CASRARQGTMGNQPQHF.

J is TRBJ1-1 and V is TRBV2; no reliable D call. Germline V lookup: CDR1 SNHLY, CDR2 FYNNEI. CDR3 length: 11 residues. V was shortened by 9 bases and J by 6 bases, with 11 bases between the two germline ends. The CDR3 region has the DNA TGTGCCAGGGACCGTCCTCCTGAAGCTTTCTTT. Translated, it gives CARDRPPEAFF.

This clone was observed a single time. The V call is TRBV7-9, the J call TRBJ2-5, with 7 bases matching TRBD1. The J call is uncertain, as TRBJ2-7 better fits the DNA end. Germline values: CDR1 SEHNR, CDR2 FQNEAQ (reference sequence). The CDR3 consists of 14 residues. The CDR3 bases are TGTGCCAGCAGCTGGGGGACAGCCTCCTACGAGCAGTACTTC. This encodes CASSWGTASYEQYF.

V and J are TRBV19 and TRBJ1-2; D call uncertain. The CDR3 extends over 15 amino acids. Germline V gives CDR1 LNHDA, CDR2 SQIVND (reference sequence). Trimming took 2 bases from V and 6 from J, leaving 16 bases between them. CDR3 coding DNA: TGTGCCAGTAGTATAAACGGGTTTGCGGGGAATGGCTACACCTTC. It translates to CASSINGFAGNGYTF. Complete variable domain (other parts from reference TRBV19 and TRBJ1-2): DGGITQSPKYLFRKEGQNVTLSCEQNLNHDAMYWYRQDPGQGLRLIYYSQIVNDFQKGDIAEGYSVSREKKESFPLTVTSAQKNPTAFYLCASSINGFAGNGYTFGSGTRLTVV.

A few counts support this clone. The chain joins TRBV10-3 to TRBJ2-3; 7 bases map to TRBD2. Germline V lookup: CDR1 ENHRY, CDR2 SYGVKD. Trimming took 9 bases from V and 3 from J; bases not matched to a gene: 9. The CDR3 is 14 amino acids. The CDR3 reads CAIGLVMSTDTQYF. CDR3 in DNA: TGTGCCATAGGACTAGTTATGAGTACAGATACGCAGTATTTT.

This clone is a singleton in its sample. V usage is TRBV7-9 and J usage is TRBJ2-3; D call uncertain. The CDR3 length is 13 residues. The germline V gene encodes CDR1 SEHNR and CDR2 FQNEAQ (reference sequence). V dropped 1 base and J dropped 8 bases, with 10 bases sitting between them. For the CDR3, the DNA is TGTGCCAGCAGCTTAGTCCTAAGAGGTACGCAGTATTTT. Protein product: CASSLVLRGTQYF. Full variable domain (outside the CDR3, taken from reference TRBV7-9 and TRBJ2-3): DTGVSQNPRHKITKRGQNVTFRCDPISEHNRLYWYRQTLGQGPEFLTYFQNEAQLEKSRLLSDRFSAERPKGSFSTLEIQRTEQGDSAMYLCASSLVLRGTQYFGPGTRLTVL.

This CDR3 reads CASSLGDSTNTGELFF. The CDR3, as DNA: TGCGCCAGCAGCTTGGGGGACAGCACAAACACCGGGGAGCTGTTTTTT. This chain joins TRBV5-1 and TRBJ2-2; TRBD1 agrees at 7 bases. Germline assignment: CDR1 SGHRS and CDR2 YFSETQ. This CDR3 has 16 amino acids. Trimming at V came to 0 bases and at J to 2 bases, leaving 4 bases not matched to a gene.

This clone is categorized as medium-sized. This rearrangement joins TRBV5-1 to TRBJ2-2; no reliable D call. V lost 1 base and J lost 3, with 4 bases in between. The CDR3 has 13 residues. Germline V gene data show CDR1 as SGHRS and CDR2 as YFSETQ. CDR3 residues: CASSLIDTGELFF. The CDR3 nucleotides are TGCGCCAGCAGCTTGATTGACACCGGGGAGCTGTTTTTT. Full variable domain (remainder filled in from reference TRBV5-1 and TRBJ2-2): KAGVTQTPRYLIKTRGQQVTLSCSPISGHRSVSWYQQTPGQGLQFLFEYFSETQRNKGNFPGRFSGRQFSNSRSEMNVSTLELGDSALYLCASSLIDTGELFFGEGSRLTVL.

V usage is TRBV2 and J usage is TRBJ2-2, with D unclear. The CDR3 consists of 11 residues. Germline CDR1 and CDR2: SNHLY and FYNNEI. V was shortened by 6 bases and J by 1 base, with 0 bases between the two germline ends. In nucleotides, the CDR3 is TGTGCCAGCAGGAACACCGGGGAGCTGTTTTTT. It yields the protein CASRNTGELFF.

This rearrangement joins TRBV6-6 to TRBJ2-3; the D gene is possibly TRBD2 (5 bases). CDR3 length equals 11 residues. The V gene lost 11 bases and the J gene lost 3 bases, with 9 bases spanning the gap. Looked up from germline, CDR1 is MNHNY and CDR2 is SVGAGI (reference sequence). CDR3 in amino acids: CAVGRTDTQYF. Written as DNA, the CDR3 is TGTGCCGTGGGGAGAACAGATACGCAGTATTTT.

V usage is TRBV30 and J usage is TRBJ2-1; 12 bases map to TRBD2. The CDR3 has 17 amino acids. Germline V CDR1 and CDR2: GTSNPN, SVGIG (reference sequence). V lost 3 bases to trimming and J lost 0 bases; unmatched junction nucleotides: 6. CDR3 in amino acids: CAWRTSGRWGSYNEQFF. The CDR3 DNA reads TGTGCCTGGAGAACTAGCGGGAGGTGGGGCTCCTACAATGAGCAGTTCTTC.

For this clone: The sample contains more than one DNA sequence encoding this CDR3. This sequence joins TRBV5-4 and TRBJ2-1; D perhaps matches TRBD2 (6 bases). CDR3 size: 12 residues. The ends were cut back, 3 bases at V and 7 bases at J, with 8 bases in the middle. Looked up from germline, CDR1 is SGHNT and CDR2 is YYREEE (reference sequence). The CDR3, as DNA: TGTGCCAGCAGCTCCGGGGGTAATGAGCAGTTCTTC. Protein sequence: CASSSGGNEQFF.

This chain links TRBV6-4 with TRBJ2-3; 12 bases line up with TRBD2. The ends lost 4 bases at V and 3 bases at J; junction bases unmatched: 2. Looked up from germline, CDR1 is MRHNA and CDR2 is SNTAGT. CDR3 length: 15 amino acids. The chain's CDR3 is CASSVLAGGTDTQYF. CDR3 coding DNA: TGTGCCAGCAGTGTTCTAGCGGGGGGGACAGATACGCAGTATTTT.

In this sample, this clone turned up once. The gene calls are TRBV6-4 and TRBJ1-2; the D gene is possibly TRBD1 (6 bases). CDR1 and CDR2 (germline): MRHNA, SNTAGT. CDR3 length equals 13 residues. Deletions cut 2 bases from V and 4 bases from J, with 8 bases between. DNA for the CDR3: TGTGCCAGCAGTGACAGGGGGGGCTATGGCTACACCTTC. Translating it yields CASSDRGGYGYTF.

The chain joins TRBV6-6 to TRBJ1-2; perhaps TRBD1 as D (6 bases). Trimming removed 6 bases at V and 7 bases at J, with 12 bases between. The CDR3 is made up of 12 amino acids. Germline lookup yields CDR1 MNHNY and CDR2 SVGAGI (reference sequence). CDR3 coding DNA: TGTGCCAGCAGAACAGGGAGGGCTGGCTACACCTTC. This translates into CASRTGRAGYTF.